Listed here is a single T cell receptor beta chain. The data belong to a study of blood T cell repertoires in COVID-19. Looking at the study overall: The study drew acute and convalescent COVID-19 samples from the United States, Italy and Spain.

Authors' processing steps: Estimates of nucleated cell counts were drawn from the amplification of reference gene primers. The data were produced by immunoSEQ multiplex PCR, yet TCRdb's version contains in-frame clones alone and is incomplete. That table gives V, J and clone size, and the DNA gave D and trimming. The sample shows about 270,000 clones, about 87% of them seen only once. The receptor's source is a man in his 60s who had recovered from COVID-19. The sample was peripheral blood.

This CDR3 is CASSPSRQGEETQYF. In DNA form, the CDR3 reads TGTGCCAGTAGTCCCTCGAGACAGGGGGAAGAGACCCAGTACTTC. The chain uses TRBV19 and TRBJ2-5; 9 bases match TRBD1. CDR3 length equals 15 residues. Germline lookup yields CDR1 LNHDA and CDR2 SQIVND (reference sequence). The V segment lost 5 bases and the J segment 3 bases; nucleotides outside the gene matches: 7.